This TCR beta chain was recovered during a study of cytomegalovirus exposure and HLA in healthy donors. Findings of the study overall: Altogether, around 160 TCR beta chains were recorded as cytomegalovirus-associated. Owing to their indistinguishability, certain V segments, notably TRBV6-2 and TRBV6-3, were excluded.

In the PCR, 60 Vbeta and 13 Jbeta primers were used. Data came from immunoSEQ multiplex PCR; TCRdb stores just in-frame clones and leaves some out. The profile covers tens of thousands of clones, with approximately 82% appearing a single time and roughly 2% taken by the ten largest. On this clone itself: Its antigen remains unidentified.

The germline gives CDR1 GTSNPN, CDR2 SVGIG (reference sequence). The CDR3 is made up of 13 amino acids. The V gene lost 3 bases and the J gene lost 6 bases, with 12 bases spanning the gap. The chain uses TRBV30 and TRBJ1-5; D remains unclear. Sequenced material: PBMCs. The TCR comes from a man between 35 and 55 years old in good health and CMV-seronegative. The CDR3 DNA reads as TGTGCCTGGAGCAAGAGGGAGGCTCAGCCCCAGCATTTT. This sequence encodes CAWSKREAQPQHF.